A selection of T cell receptor beta chains follows, all from one sample in a study of OX40 agonist ivuxolimab in advanced cancers. Data came from immunoSEQ multiplex PCR; TCRdb stores just in-frame clones and leaves some out. The sample has 55,000 to 75,000 clones; about nine tenths are singletons. The sequencing used CD4+ or CD8+ T cells sorted from blood, collected in a trial of the OX40 agonist ivuxolimab. Receptor source: an adult with an advanced solid tumor such as melanoma, head and neck, liver or kidney cancer. Each CDR3 is given without its conserved first and last residue. D genes are given only for firm matches. Expanded clones get a size class; other rows say once, few or many, or leave the size out.

J gene: TRBJ2-2; D gene: TRBD2; clone size: large; V gene: TRBV6-1; CDR3 protein: ASSEGVGAGGPGELF
J gene: TRBJ2-1; D gene: TRBD1; clone size: NA; V gene: TRBV7-9; CDR3 protein: ASSLAGTGIYEQF
J gene: TRBJ1-1; D gene: NA; clone size: few; V gene: TRBV5-6; CDR3 protein: ASSGVRGGDTEAF
J gene: TRBJ1-4; D gene: NA; clone size: NA; V gene: TRBV4-1; CDR3 protein: ASSQDWTSTREKLF
J gene: TRBJ2-7; D gene: NA; clone size: NA; V gene: TRBV19; CDR3 protein: ASSDPGNWGEQY
J gene: TRBJ1-2; D gene: NA; clone size: few; V gene: TRBV6-5; CDR3 protein: ASRRSRIYGYT
J gene: TRBJ2-1; D gene: TRBD2; clone size: NA; V gene: TRBV27; CDR3 protein: ASSFGGSQYNEQF
J gene: TRBJ2-3; D gene: NA; clone size: NA; V gene: TRBV6-1; CDR3 protein: ASSDLVDTQY
J gene: TRBJ2-3; D gene: TRBD2; clone size: NA; V gene: TRBV27; CDR3 protein: ASSLEAGGPGNTQY
J gene: TRBJ2-1; D gene: NA; clone size: NA; V gene: TRBV27; CDR3 protein: ASSFYNEQF
J gene: TRBJ2-1; D gene: NA; clone size: NA; V gene: TRBV11-2; CDR3 protein: ASSLGVPGIARLREQF
J gene: TRBJ2-7; D gene: TRBD2; clone size: NA; V gene: TRBV6-5; CDR3 protein: ASSATSGSFSEQY
J gene: TRBJ2-3; D gene: NA; clone size: NA; V gene: TRBV29-1; CDR3 protein: SGVQGTWSDTQY
J gene: TRBJ1-5; D gene: TRBD1; clone size: NA; V gene: TRBV7-2; CDR3 protein: ASSTGTGPTFNQPQH
J gene: TRBJ1-2; D gene: NA; clone size: NA; V gene: TRBV11-2; CDR3 protein: ASSPWTADYGYT
J gene: TRBJ2-7; D gene: NA; clone size: NA; V gene: TRBV27; CDR3 protein: ASTPHAGHGY
J gene: TRBJ1-1; D gene: NA; clone size: NA; V gene: TRBV7-9; CDR3 protein: ASSTNLRWLPF
J gene: TRBJ2-3; D gene: NA; clone size: NA; V gene: TRBV9; CDR3 protein: ASSVQGGTDTQY
J gene: TRBJ2-2; D gene: NA; clone size: NA; V gene: TRBV4-1; CDR3 protein: ASNGQTRGGELF
J gene: TRBJ1-3; D gene: NA; clone size: once; V gene: TRBV7-2; CDR3 protein: ASSRLFGVGNTIY
J gene: TRBJ1-3; D gene: NA; clone size: NA; V gene: TRBV13; CDR3 protein: ASSDRGRDSGNTIY
J gene: TRBJ1-3; D gene: NA; clone size: NA; V gene: TRBV28; CDR3 protein: ASSFTGNTIY
J gene: NA; D gene: TRBD2; clone size: NA; V gene: TRBV7-8; CDR3 protein: ASSGAGTTSYEQY
J gene: TRBJ2-1; D gene: TRBD1; clone size: NA; V gene: TRBV5-1; CDR3 protein: ASSPNDRAYNEQF
J gene: TRBJ2-7; D gene: TRBD1; clone size: once; V gene: TRBV28; CDR3 protein: ASRTSTGGEQY
J gene: TRBJ2-3; D gene: NA; clone size: NA; V gene: TRBV11-3; CDR3 protein: ASSFQPTGPSTDTQY
J gene: TRBJ1-3; D gene: NA; clone size: NA; V gene: TRBV2; CDR3 protein: ASSESGGSGNTIY
J gene: TRBJ2-3; D gene: TRBD1; clone size: NA; V gene: TRBV5-6; CDR3 protein: ASSLGGTGVSPFKY
J gene: TRBJ2-7; D gene: TRBD2; clone size: NA; V gene: TRBV9; CDR3 protein: ASSAGGSGSNYEQY
J gene: TRBJ1-2; D gene: NA; clone size: NA; V gene: TRBV27; CDR3 protein: ASSLFWGAEGYT
J gene: TRBJ1-6; D gene: NA; clone size: NA; V gene: TRBV28; CDR3 protein: ASSWRGPYNSPLH
J gene: TRBJ2-5; D gene: TRBD1; clone size: NA; V gene: TRBV9; CDR3 protein: ASSEGQGPQETQY
J gene: TRBJ2-7; D gene: NA; clone size: NA; V gene: TRBV11-3; CDR3 protein: ASSLEPFYEQY
J gene: TRBJ2-2; D gene: NA; clone size: NA; V gene: TRBV7-8; CDR3 protein: ASSLTNLGLSGELF
J gene: TRBJ2-7; D gene: NA; clone size: NA; V gene: TRBV9; CDR3 protein: ASSVAEGEQY
J gene: TRBJ2-7; D gene: NA; clone size: NA; V gene: TRBV11-2; CDR3 protein: ASSLPVLGSSYEQY
J gene: TRBJ1-1; D gene: NA; clone size: NA; V gene: TRBV5-6; CDR3 protein: ASSLAGVTEAF
J gene: TRBJ1-1; D gene: TRBD1; clone size: NA; V gene: TRBV5-6; CDR3 protein: ASFFQGAWTEAF
J gene: TRBJ2-7; D gene: NA; clone size: few; V gene: TRBV28; CDR3 protein: ASEDRLYEQY
J gene: TRBJ2-3; D gene: TRBD2; clone size: NA; V gene: TRBV2; CDR3 protein: ASTGLVGTDTQY
J gene: TRBJ1-2; D gene: NA; clone size: NA; V gene: TRBV13; CDR3 protein: AGAQSGTLGT
J gene: TRBJ2-2; D gene: TRBD1; clone size: NA; V gene: TRBV28; CDR3 protein: ASSSAGTGGGGGELF